One and the same sample provided the 5 T cell receptor beta chains below, sequenced in a study of vaccination and CD4 T cells after COVID-19. Treatment specified: roughly nine-day PBMC culture with coronavirus spike peptide pools or control peptides (ViraFEST assay). These TCRs' antigens remain unknown. Sequencing of cultured CD4+ T cell DNA used the Oncomine TCR Beta short-read assay. TCRdb analysed the PCR reads with MiXCR anew, one entry per CDR3 protein. Altogether 8,500 to 10,000 distinct CDR3 sequences are present, approximately 51% being singletons, with the ten largest covering roughly 18%. The material sequenced was CD4+ T cells from blood, cultured in vitro. Every receptor here comes from a human donor who had recovered from COVID-19.

The chain is built from TRBV28 and TRBJ2-7, with a tentative D call TRBD1 (5 bases). Looked up from germline, CDR1 is MDHEN and CDR2 is SYDVKM. The CDR3 runs 13 residues. V was trimmed by 3 bases and J by 6 bases, leaving 12 bases between them. The CDR3 nucleotides are TGTGCCAGCAGTTTTACTTCAGGGCCCGAGCAGTACTTC. Its translation: CASSFTSGPEQYF.

This clonotype appeared a few times. The chain uses TRBV20-1 and TRBJ2-7; perhaps TRBD1 as D (6 bases). The V end was cut by 0 bases, the J end by 2 bases, with 11 bases between. Germline V gene sequence: CDR1 DFQATT, CDR2 SNEGSKA (reference sequence). The CDR3 contains 14 residues. The CDR3 loop reads CSARDWTDPYEQYF. For the CDR3, the DNA is TGCAGTGCTAGAGATTGGACAGATCCCTACGAGCAGTACTTC.

The chain employs TRBV29-1 and TRBJ1-2, with 7 bases lining up with TRBD1. The CDR3 runs 14 residues. Germline V CDR1 and CDR2: SQVTM, ANQGSEA. Unmatched junction bases numbered 8, after V lost 2 bases and J lost 5 bases. CDR3 protein: CSVEPTGLGYGYTF. The CDR3 bases are TGCAGCGTTGAACCGACAGGGCTTGGGTATGGCTACACCTTC.

This clonotype was recorded once. This chain joins TRBV2 and TRBJ2-1, with 8 bases that match TRBD1. With V trimmed by 7 bases and J by 4 bases, 9 bases remained unmatched. The CDR3 has 15 residues. The V gene's germline CDR1 is SNHLY and CDR2 FYNNEI. In DNA form, the CDR3 reads TGTGCCAGCACCTTGGACAGGGCAACTTACAATGAGCAGTTCTTC. As protein: CASTLDRATYNEQFF.

The rearrangement joins TRBV20-1 to TRBJ2-1, with D uncertain. CDR3 size: 15 residues. Trimming removed 3 bases from V and 0 bases from J, with 12 bases in between. Germline V gene sequence: CDR1 DFQATT, CDR2 SNEGSKA (reference sequence). CDR3 protein: CSARASSRSYNEQFF. The CDR3 DNA follows: TGCAGTGCTAGGGCCAGCTCCCGCTCCTACAATGAGCAGTTCTTC.